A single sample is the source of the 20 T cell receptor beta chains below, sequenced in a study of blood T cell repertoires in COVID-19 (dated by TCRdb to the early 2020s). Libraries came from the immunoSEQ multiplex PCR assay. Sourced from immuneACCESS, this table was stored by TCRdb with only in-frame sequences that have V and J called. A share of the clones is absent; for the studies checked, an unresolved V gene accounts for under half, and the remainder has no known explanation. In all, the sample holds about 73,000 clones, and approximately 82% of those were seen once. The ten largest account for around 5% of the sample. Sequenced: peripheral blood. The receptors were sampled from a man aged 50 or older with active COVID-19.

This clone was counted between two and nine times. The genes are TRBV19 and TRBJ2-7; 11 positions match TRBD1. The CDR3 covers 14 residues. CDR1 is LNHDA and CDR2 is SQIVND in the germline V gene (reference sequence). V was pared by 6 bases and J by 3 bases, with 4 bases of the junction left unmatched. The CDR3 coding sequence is TGTGCCAGTAGCCTGGGACAGGGGGTCTACGAGCAGTACTTC. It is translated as CASSLGQGVYEQYF.

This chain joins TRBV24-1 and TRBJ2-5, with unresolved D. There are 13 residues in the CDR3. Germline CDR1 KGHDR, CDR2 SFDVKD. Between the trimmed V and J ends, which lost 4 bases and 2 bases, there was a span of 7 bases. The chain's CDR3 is CATSEASQETQYF. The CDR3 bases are TGTGCCACCAGTGAGGCCAGTCAAGAGACCCAGTACTTC.

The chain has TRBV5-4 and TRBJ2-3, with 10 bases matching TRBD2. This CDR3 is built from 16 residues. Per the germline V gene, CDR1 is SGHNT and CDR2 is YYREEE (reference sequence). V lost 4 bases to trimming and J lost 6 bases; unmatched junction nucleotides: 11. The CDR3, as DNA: TGTGCCAGCAGCGCCCGTCTAGCGGGAGTCGGGGATACGCAGTATTTT. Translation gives CASSARLAGVGDTQYF.

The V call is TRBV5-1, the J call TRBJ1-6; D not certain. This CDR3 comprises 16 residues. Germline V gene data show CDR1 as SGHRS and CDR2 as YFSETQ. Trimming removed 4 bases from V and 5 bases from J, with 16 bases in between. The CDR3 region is CASSPGRADNNSPLHF. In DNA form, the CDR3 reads TGCGCCAGCAGCCCCGGGAGGGCGGATAATAATTCACCCCTCCACTTT.

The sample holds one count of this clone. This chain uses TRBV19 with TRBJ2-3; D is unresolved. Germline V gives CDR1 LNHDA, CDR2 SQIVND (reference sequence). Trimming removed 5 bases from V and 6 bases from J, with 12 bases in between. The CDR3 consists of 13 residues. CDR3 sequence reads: CASSATRADTQYF. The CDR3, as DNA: TGTGCCAGTAGTGCCACACGAGCGGATACGCAGTATTTT.

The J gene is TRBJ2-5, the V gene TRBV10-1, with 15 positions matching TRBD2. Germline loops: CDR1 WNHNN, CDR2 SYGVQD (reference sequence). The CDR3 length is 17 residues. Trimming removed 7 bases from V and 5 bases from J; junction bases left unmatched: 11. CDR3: CASNWTSGRVPAETQYF. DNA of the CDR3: TGCGCCAGCAATTGGACTAGCGGGAGGGTGCCGGCGGAGACCCAGTACTTC.

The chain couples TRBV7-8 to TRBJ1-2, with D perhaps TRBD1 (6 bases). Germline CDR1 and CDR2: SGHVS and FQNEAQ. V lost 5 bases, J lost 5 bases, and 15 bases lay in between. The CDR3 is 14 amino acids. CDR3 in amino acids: CASSPTGRSYGYTF. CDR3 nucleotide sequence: TGTGCCAGCAGCCCAACAGGGCGTTCGTATGGCTACACCTTC.

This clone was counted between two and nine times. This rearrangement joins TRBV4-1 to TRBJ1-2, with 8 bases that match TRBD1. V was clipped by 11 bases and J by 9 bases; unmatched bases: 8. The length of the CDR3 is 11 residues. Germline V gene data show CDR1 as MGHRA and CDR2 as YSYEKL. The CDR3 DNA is TGCGCCGGCTCACGACAGGGGAGCTACACCTTC. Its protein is CAGSRQGSYTF.

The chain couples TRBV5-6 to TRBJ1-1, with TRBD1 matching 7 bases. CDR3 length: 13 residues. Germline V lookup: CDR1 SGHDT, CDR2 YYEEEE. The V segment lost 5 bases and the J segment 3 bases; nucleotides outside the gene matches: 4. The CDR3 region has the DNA TGTGCCAGCAGTTTCGGGACAGACACTGAAGCTTTCTTT. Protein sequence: CASSFGTDTEAFF.

The CDR3, as DNA: TGCGCCAGCAGCCAATTCAGGGGGCGGAACACTGAAGCTTTCTTT. Its protein product is CASSQFRGRNTEAFF. The chain is built from TRBV5-1 and TRBJ1-1; 8 nucleotides agree with TRBD1. The CDR3 loop spans 15 amino acids. Germline CDR1 and CDR2: SGHRS and YFSETQ. Trimming at V came to 4 bases and at J to 1 base, leaving 6 bases not matched to a gene.

CDR3 DNA: TGTGCCAGTAGTATTGGGACTGTGAACTATGGCTACACCTTC. Translating it yields CASSIGTVNYGYTF. The gene calls are TRBV19 and TRBJ1-2; a weak D match, TRBD1 (5 bases). Germline assignment: CDR1 LNHDA and CDR2 SQIVND (reference sequence). The V end lost 3 bases, the J end lost 2 bases, and 10 bases lay between the germline ends. The CDR3 contains 14 residues.

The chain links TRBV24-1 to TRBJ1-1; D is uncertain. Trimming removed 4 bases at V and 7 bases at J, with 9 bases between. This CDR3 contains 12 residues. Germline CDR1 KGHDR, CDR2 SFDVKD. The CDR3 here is CATSDGEGEAFF. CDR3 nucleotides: TGTGCCACCAGTGACGGGGAGGGTGAAGCTTTCTTT.

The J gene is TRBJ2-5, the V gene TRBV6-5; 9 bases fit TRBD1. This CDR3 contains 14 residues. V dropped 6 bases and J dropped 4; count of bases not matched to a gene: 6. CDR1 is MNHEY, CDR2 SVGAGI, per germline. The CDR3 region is CASSRTGGGETQYF. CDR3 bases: TGTGCCAGCAGCCGAACAGGGGGCGGAGAGACCCAGTACTTC.

CDR3 in DNA: TGTGCCAGCAGCTACCGGACTAGCGGCACAGATACGCAGTATTTT. This gives the protein CASSYRTSGTDTQYF. The chain combines TRBV7-2 with TRBJ2-3; TRBD2 agrees at 9 bases. The trim removed 4 bases at V and 1 base at J, leaving 3 bases unmatched. Germline V gene data show CDR1 as SGHTA and CDR2 as FQGNSA. This CDR3 comprises 15 residues.

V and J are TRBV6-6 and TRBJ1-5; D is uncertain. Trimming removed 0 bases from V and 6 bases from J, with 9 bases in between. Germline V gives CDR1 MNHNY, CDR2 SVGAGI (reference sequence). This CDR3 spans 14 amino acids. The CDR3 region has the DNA TGTGCCAGCAGTTACTCTGGGCCGATTCAGCCCCAGCATTTT. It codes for CASSYSGPIQPQHF.

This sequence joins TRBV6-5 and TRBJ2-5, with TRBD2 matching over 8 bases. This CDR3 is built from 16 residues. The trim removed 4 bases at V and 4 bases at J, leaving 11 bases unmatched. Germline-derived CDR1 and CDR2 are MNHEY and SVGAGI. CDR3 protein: CASSSSDLGGVETQYF. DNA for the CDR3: TGTGCCAGCAGTTCCTCGGACCTCGGGGGGGTAGAGACCCAGTACTTC.

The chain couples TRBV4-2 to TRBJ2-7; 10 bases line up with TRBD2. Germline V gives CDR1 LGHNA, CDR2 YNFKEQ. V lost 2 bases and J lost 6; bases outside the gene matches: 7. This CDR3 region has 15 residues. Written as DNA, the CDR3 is TGTGCCAGCAGCCAATCTAGCGGGAGTCCCTTCGAGCAGTACTTC. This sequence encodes CASSQSSGSPFEQYF.

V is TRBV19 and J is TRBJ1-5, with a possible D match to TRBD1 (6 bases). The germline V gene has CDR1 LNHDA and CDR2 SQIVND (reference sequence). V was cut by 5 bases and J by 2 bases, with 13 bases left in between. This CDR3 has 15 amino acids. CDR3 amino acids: CASSLQGFGNQPQHF. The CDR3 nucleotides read TGTGCCAGTAGTTTGCAGGGGTTCGGCAATCAGCCCCAGCATTTT.

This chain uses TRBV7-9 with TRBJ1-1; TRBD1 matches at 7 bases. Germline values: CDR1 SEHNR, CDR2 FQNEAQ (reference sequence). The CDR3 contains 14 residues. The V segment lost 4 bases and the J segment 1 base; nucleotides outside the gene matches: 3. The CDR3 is CASSSRTGNTEAFF. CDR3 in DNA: TGTGCCAGCAGCTCCCGGACAGGGAACACTGAAGCTTTCTTT.

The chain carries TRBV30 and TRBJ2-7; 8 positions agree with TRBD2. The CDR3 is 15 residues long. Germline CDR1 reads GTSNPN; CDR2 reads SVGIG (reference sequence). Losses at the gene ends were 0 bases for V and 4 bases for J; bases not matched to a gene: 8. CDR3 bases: TGTGCCTGGAGTGTACTGGGTAGCGGGATATACGAGCAGTACTTC. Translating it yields CAWSVLGSGIYEQYF.